The 29 T cell receptor beta chains presented below share a single source sample, sequenced in a study of blood T cell repertoires in COVID-19. Repertoires were generated with immunoSEQ multiplex PCR, while TCRdb's copy carries only in-frame clones and drops some. Seen here are about 150,000 clones, roughly 77% observed once, and the top ten hold about 5%. Sample: peripheral blood. The source of these receptors is a woman in her seventies with COVID-19, enrolled during active disease.

The CDR3 spells CAWSVGTGVVETQYF. The CDR3 bases are TGTGCCTGGAGTGTTGGGACAGGGGTGGTGGAGACCCAGTACTTC. The chain employs TRBV30 and TRBJ2-5; 10 bases are shared with TRBD1. CDR3 length: 15 amino acids. CDR1 and CDR2 (germline): GTSNPN, SVGIG (reference sequence). Trimming cost V 0 bases and J 5 bases; bases outside gene matches: 6.

The chain recombines TRBV28 with TRBJ1-1; no definite D call. The CDR3 covers 14 residues. Germline CDR1 and CDR2: MDHEN and SYDVKM. The germline V and J ends were trimmed by 1 base and 6 bases, with 12 bases remaining between them. For the CDR3, the DNA is TGTGCCAGCAGTTTATCCCCTGTCTACGCTGAAGCTTTCTTT. Translating gives CASSLSPVYAEAFF.

The chain combines TRBV2 with TRBJ2-1; D might be TRBD2 (6 bases). Germline V gene lookup returns CDR1 SNHLY and CDR2 FYNNEI. V was trimmed by 0 bases and J by 9 bases, leaving 15 bases between them. This CDR3 is built from 15 residues. The CDR3 DNA is TGTGCCAGCAGTGAAGCGCTTGCGGGGAGCGGTGAGCAGTTCTTC. Its translation is CASSEALAGSGEQFF. Complete variable domain (other parts from reference TRBV2 and TRBJ2-1): EPEVTQTPSHQVTQMGQEVILRCVPISNHLYFYWYRQILGQKVEFLVSFYNNEISEKSEIFDDQFSVERPDGSNFTLKIRSTKLEDSAMYFCASSEALAGSGEQFFGPGTRLTVL.

The rearrangement links TRBV6-5 to TRBJ1-2, with 7 bases that match TRBD1. V lost 4 bases, J lost 9 bases, and 8 bases stayed unmatched. The CDR3 sequence is 13 residues long. CDR1 MNHEY and CDR2 SVGAGI come from the germline V gene. Here the CDR3 reads CASSSYRGGSYTF. In nucleotides, the CDR3 is TGTGCCAGCAGTTCCTACAGGGGTGGAAGCTACACCTTC.

In its sample, this clone was seen a few times. Other DNA sequences within the sample encode an identical CDR3. The CDR3 spells CASSFRGNTEAFF. As DNA, the CDR3 is TGTGCCAGCAGTTTTCGGGGGAACACTGAAGCTTTCTTT. The genes are TRBV12-3 or TRBV12-4 and TRBJ1-1, with D unclear. The CDR3 runs to 13 residues. V dropped 3 bases and J dropped 1 base, with 6 bases sitting between them.

A remark on this clone: Other DNA sequences in this specimen translate into the identical CDR3. This chain uses TRBV10-3 with TRBJ1-1, with D possibly TRBD1 on 6 matching bases. This CDR3 is built from 14 residues. The germline V and J ends were trimmed by 3 bases and 1 base, with 9 bases remaining between them. CDR1 and CDR2 from the germline V gene are ENHRY and SYGVKD. This CDR3 is CAISEGQTNTEAFF. The CDR3 region has the DNA TGTGCCATCAGTGAAGGACAGACGAACACTGAAGCTTTCTTT.

The chain couples TRBV6-4 to TRBJ2-3, with D unresolved. The length of the CDR3 is 13 residues. V dropped 5 bases and J dropped 1 base, with 7 bases sitting between them. CDR1 and CDR2 (germline): MRHNA, SNTAGT. The CDR3 region is CASSSQGTDTQYF. For the CDR3, the DNA is TGTGCCAGCAGTAGCCAGGGCACAGATACGCAGTATTTT.

The chain uses TRBV4-1 and TRBJ2-2, with a possible D match to TRBD2 (5 bases). Deletions cut 5 bases from V and 5 bases from J, with 9 bases between. The CDR3 consists of 13 residues. Germline CDR1 reads MGHRA; CDR2 reads YSYEKL. In nucleotides, the CDR3 is TGCGCCAGCAGCGTATGGACTACCGGGGAGCTGTTTTTT. Protein sequence: CASSVWTTGELFF.

The chain combines TRBV5-1 with TRBJ1-2; possibly TRBD1 for D (6 bases). Germline V gene sequence: CDR1 SGHRS, CDR2 YFSETQ. This CDR3 region has 13 residues. V lost 3 bases, J lost 7 bases, and 13 bases lay in between. This chain's CDR3 is CASSWDNSGGYTF. The CDR3 DNA reads as TGCGCCAGCAGCTGGGACAACTCGGGTGGCTACACCTTC.

The chain recombines TRBV10-2 with TRBJ1-3, with 7 bases aligning to TRBD1. The V segment lost 9 bases and the J segment 4 bases; nucleotides outside the gene matches: 9. Germline V lookup: CDR1 WSHSY, CDR2 SAAADI. This CDR3 comprises 14 residues. CDR3 amino acids: CASARGQDGNTIYF. The CDR3 DNA sequence: TGCGCCAGTGCACGCGGACAGGACGGAAACACCATATATTTT.

The V gene is TRBV7-9, the J gene TRBJ2-5; 7 nucleotides align to TRBD2. Germline trimming cut 4 bases from V and 13 bases from J; bases unmatched to any gene: 9. The CDR3 is 12 residues long. Per germline, CDR1 SEHNR and CDR2 FQNEAQ (reference sequence). The DNA for the CDR3 is TGTGCCAGCAGCTCATCAGGGACTACGTGGTACTTC. Translating gives CASSSSGTTWYF. Combining the CDR3 with reference TRBV7-9 and TRBJ2-5 gives the whole variable domain DTGVSQNPRHKITKRGQNVTFRCDPISEHNRLYWYRQTLGQGPEFLTYFQNEAQLEKSRLLSDRFSAERPKGSFSTLEIQRTEQGDSAMYLCASSSSGTTWYFGPGTRLLVL.

There are a few counts of this clone. The rearrangement links TRBV12-3 or TRBV12-4 to TRBJ1-2; D is unresolved. Between the trimmed V and J ends, which lost 8 bases and 0 bases, there was a span of 10 bases. The CDR3 runs to 13 residues. In DNA form, the CDR3 reads TGTGCCAGCTACGAGGCCACTAACTATGGCTACACCTTC. Residues: CASYEATNYGYTF.

The V gene is TRBV9, the J gene TRBJ2-5, with 12 bases lining up with TRBD2. Trimming at V came to 4 bases and at J to 2 bases, leaving 6 bases not matched to a gene. This CDR3 region has 16 residues. Germline V gene sequence: CDR1 SGDLS, CDR2 YYNGEE. The CDR3 DNA reads TGTGCCAGCAGCCCTAGCGGGGGGGGGATACAAGAGACCCAGTACTTC. The encoded protein is CASSPSGGGIQETQYF.

The chain has TRBV6-1 and TRBJ2-1; maybe TRBD2 (5 bases). The V gene lost 3 bases and the J gene lost 2 bases, with 8 bases spanning the gap. The CDR3 is 14 amino acids. Per the germline V gene, CDR1 is MNHNS and CDR2 is SASEGT. The CDR3 region is CASSDPGTYNEQFF. CDR3 bases: TGTGCCAGCAGTGACCCCGGGACCTACAATGAGCAGTTCTTC.

The gene calls are TRBV6-1 and TRBJ1-1; no clear D. Germline V gene lookup returns CDR1 MNHNS and CDR2 SASEGT. The CDR3 covers 15 residues. Deletions cut 1 base from V and 3 bases from J, with 12 bases between. The CDR3, as DNA: TGTGCCAGCAGTGAAGTGGCAGGAAGGTACACTGAAGCTTTCTTT. Translating it yields CASSEVAGRYTEAFF.

The rearrangement links TRBV29-1 to TRBJ1-2; D ambiguous. The ends were cut back, 7 bases at V and 6 bases at J, with 12 bases in the middle. CDR3 length: 11 residues. Germline V gene lookup returns CDR1 SQVTM and CDR2 ANQGSEA. The CDR3 protein is CSGLEPDGYTF. CDR3 DNA: TGCAGCGGTCTGGAGCCGGATGGCTACACCTTC.

The genes are TRBV12-3 or TRBV12-4 and TRBJ1-5; TRBD1 is a possible D gene (5 bases). The CDR3 totals 13 residues. V lost 3 bases to trimming and J lost 5 bases, with 8 bases between them. The CDR3 reads CASSLTRDQPQHF. CDR3 DNA: TGTGCCAGCAGTTTGACCAGGGATCAGCCCCAGCATTTT.

The rearrangement links TRBV5-1 to TRBJ2-7, with 8 positions matching TRBD1. The CDR3 is 16 residues long. From germline, CDR1 is SGHRS and CDR2 YFSETQ. V shed 0 bases, J shed 7 bases, and the junction held 12 bases outside the gene matches. The CDR3 DNA reads TGCGCCAGCAGCTTGGGGGAGGCGGACAGGGTCTGGGAGCAGTACTTC. This translates into CASSLGEADRVWEQYF.

This chain links TRBV11-3 with TRBJ2-1; tentative D call: TRBD2 (8 bases). The V and J ends lost 5 bases and 13 bases respectively, with 18 bases between them. CDR3 length equals 13 residues. Germline CDR1 reads SGHNT; CDR2 reads YENEEA. The CDR3 DNA reads TGTGCCAGCAGCCGCGGGGGGACAGCACCACAGTTCTTC. Protein: CASSRGGTAPQFF.

V usage is TRBV7-2 and J usage is TRBJ2-7, with a possible D match to TRBD2 (7 bases). The length of the CDR3 is 14 residues. Germline CDR1 SGHTA, CDR2 FQGNSA. V was clipped by 9 bases and J by 0 bases, with 15 bases between them. The CDR3, as DNA: TGTGCCAGTTCTGAGGCGGGGGCCTCCTACGAGCAGTACTTC. This gives the protein CASSEAGASYEQYF. The full variable domain, completed using reference TRBV7-2 and TRBJ2-7, is GAGVSQSPSNKVTEKGKDVELRCDPISGHTALYWYRQSLGQGLEFLIYFQGNSAPDKSGLPSDRFSAERTGGSVSTLTIQRTQQEDSAVYLCASSEAGASYEQYFGPGTRLTVT.

The chain employs TRBV3-1 (or the pseudogene TRBV3-2) and TRBJ1-5; 7 bases are a match to TRBD1. Germline V CDR1 and CDR2: LGHDT, YNNKEL (reference sequence). Trimming at V came to 0 bases and at J to 1 base, leaving 9 bases not matched to a gene. The CDR3 is 18 residues long. The CDR3 region is CASSQDPPTGASNQPQHF. The CDR3 nucleotides read TGTGCCAGCAGCCAAGATCCCCCCACAGGGGCGAGCAATCAGCCCCAGCATTTT.

This clone was recorded only once. The chain recombines TRBV7-2 with TRBJ2-7; 7 nucleotides align to TRBD2. J lost 5 bases, V lost 4 bases, and 8 bases had no gene match. Per the germline V gene, CDR1 is SGHTA and CDR2 is FQGNSA. The CDR3 has 14 amino acids. CDR3 DNA sequence: TGTGCCAGCAGCTGGGGGGGAGGTTTGGACGAGCAGTACTTC. This gives the protein CASSWGGGLDEQYF.

V gene TRBV29-1 combines with J gene TRBJ1-2; perhaps TRBD1 as D (6 bases). There are 12 residues in the CDR3. The V gene's germline CDR1 is SQVTM and CDR2 ANQGSEA. The V end was cut by 4 bases, the J end by 6 bases, with 12 bases between. In nucleotides, the CDR3 is TGCAGCGTTGCCGGGGGGCAGGATGGCTACACCTTC. It translates to CSVAGGQDGYTF.

The rearrangement joins TRBV10-3 to TRBJ1-1, with 12 bases fitting TRBD1. The length of the CDR3 is 15 residues. CDR1 ENHRY and CDR2 SYGVKD come from the germline V gene. J lost 7 bases, V lost 2 bases, and 5 bases had no gene match. In DNA, the CDR3 is TGTGCCATCAGTGAGCTGGGACAGGGGGCGGGTGAAGCTTTCTTT. This gives the protein CAISELGQGAGEAFF.

The genes are TRBV29-1 and TRBJ1-5, with D unresolved. Germline V gene lookup returns CDR1 SQVTM and CDR2 ANQGSEA. The CDR3 is 13 amino acids. Deletions cut 5 bases from V and 3 bases from J, with 11 bases between. The CDR3, as DNA: TGCAGCGTTCGGACTGGGGACAATCAGCCCCAGCATTTT. It is translated as CSVRTGDNQPQHF.

The rearrangement joins TRBV9 to TRBJ2-5, with D unclear. Germline values: CDR1 SGDLS, CDR2 YYNGEE. The V end lost 4 bases, the J end lost 1 base, and 14 bases lay between the germline ends. This CDR3 spans 15 amino acids. The CDR3 bases are TGTGCCAGCAGCCCTTCCTCCCTGCGCCAAGAGACCCAGTACTTC. This translates into CASSPSSLRQETQYF.

The gene calls are TRBV20-1 and TRBJ1-2, with D possibly TRBD1 on 5 matching bases. Germline values: CDR1 DFQATT, CDR2 SNEGSKA (reference sequence). V lost 7 bases and J lost 2, with 5 bases in between. This CDR3 spans 10 amino acids. The CDR3 DNA reads TGCAGTGAGGGGAACTATGGCTACACCTTC. It translates to CSEGNYGYTF.

This clone was found a few times. The rearrangement joins TRBV24-1 to TRBJ1-1, with 7 nucleotides matching TRBD1. This CDR3 has 13 residues. The germline V gene has CDR1 KGHDR and CDR2 SFDVKD. V dropped 7 bases and J dropped 7; count of bases not matched to a gene: 8. Here the CDR3 reads CATREQGNNEAFF. The CDR3 coding sequence is TGTGCCACCAGAGAACAGGGGAATAATGAAGCTTTCTTT.

The chain couples TRBV9 to TRBJ2-7, with 8 nucleotides matching TRBD1. CDR1 is SGDLS and CDR2 is YYNGEE in the germline V gene. Losses at the gene ends were 4 bases for V and 4 bases for J; bases not matched to a gene: 10. The CDR3 is made up of 15 amino acids. The CDR3 region is CASSPSTGVSYEQYF. CDR3 bases: TGTGCCAGCAGCCCGTCGACAGGGGTTTCTTACGAGCAGTACTTC.